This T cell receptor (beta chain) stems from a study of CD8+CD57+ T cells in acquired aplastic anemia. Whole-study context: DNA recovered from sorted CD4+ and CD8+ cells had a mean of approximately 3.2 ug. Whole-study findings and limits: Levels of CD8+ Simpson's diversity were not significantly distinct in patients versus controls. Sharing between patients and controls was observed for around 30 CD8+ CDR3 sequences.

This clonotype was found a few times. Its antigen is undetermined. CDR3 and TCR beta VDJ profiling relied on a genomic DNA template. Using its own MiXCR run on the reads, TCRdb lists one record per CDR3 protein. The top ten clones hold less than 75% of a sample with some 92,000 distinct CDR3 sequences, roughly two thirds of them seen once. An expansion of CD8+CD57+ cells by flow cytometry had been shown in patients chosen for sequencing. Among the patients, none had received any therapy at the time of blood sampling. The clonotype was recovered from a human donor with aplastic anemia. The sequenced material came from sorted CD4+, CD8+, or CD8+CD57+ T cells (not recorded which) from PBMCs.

DNA for the CDR3: TGTGCCATCAGGGGGACAGGGGGTTCCAACACTGAAGCTTTCTTT. Encoded protein: CAIRGTGGSNTEAFF. The chain combines TRBV10-3 with TRBJ1-1; 11 bases are shared with TRBD1. J gave up 2 bases and V 6 bases, and 5 bases lay outside the gene matches. The CDR3 sequence is 15 residues long. The germline gives CDR1 ENHRY, CDR2 SYGVKD.